The next 13 T cell receptor beta chains were all read from a single sample in a study of regulatory T cells in long-lasting Graves disease. Construction of TCR beta libraries relied on iRepertoire HTBI primers and on Arm-PCR targeting CDR3 regions. TCRdb fed the multiplex PCR reads into MiXCR, producing one record per CDR3 protein. The table has under 500,000 distinct CDR3 sequences, about 15% seen once. Time point given: newly diagnosed GD, antithyroid drugs for less than 3 months. TCR sequences were obtained from RNA taken from PBMCs. These same data were also listed under a study on T cells in Graves' hyperthyroidism and ophthalmopathy.

Sequencing was performed on peripheral blood mononuclear cells (PBMCs), taken at new diagnosis, from a patient treated with antithyroid drugs. These TCRs come from a woman in her twenties or thirties with Graves disease.

With respect to this clonotype: A read error may be the cause here, since a much bigger clone is one base away. The chain has TRBV7-9 and TRBJ1-6; D call uncertain. V lost 5 bases, J lost 8 bases, and 4 bases lay in between. This CDR3 has 11 residues. CDR1 is SEHNR and CDR2 is FQNEAQ in the germline V gene (reference sequence). The CDR3 DNA sequence: TGTGCCAGCAGCCGGGATTCACCCCTCCACTTT. Protein sequence: CASSRDSPLHF.

This clonotype was recorded at least ten times. The rearrangement links TRBV7-2 to TRBJ2-2; 8 nucleotides align to TRBD1. The CDR3 runs to 16 residues. J gave up 1 base and V 5 bases, and 6 bases lay outside the gene matches. CDR1 and CDR2 from the germline V gene are SGHTA and FQGNSA. CDR3 amino acids: CASSPPGGLNTGELFF. In DNA, the CDR3 is TGTGCCAGCAGCCCGCCAGGGGGCCTGAACACCGGGGAGCTGTTTTTT.

As concerns this clonotype: A much larger clone differs from this one at a single base, so this may be a read error. The chain carries TRBV19 and TRBJ1-2; the match to TRBD1 covers 8 bases. This CDR3 has 14 residues. Germline assignment: CDR1 LNHDA and CDR2 SQIVND (reference sequence). For the CDR3, the DNA is TGTGTCGTCAGACAGGGGCCGGGTAACTATGGCTACACCTTC. Translating it yields CVVRQGPGNYGYTF.

This clonotype was observed many times. This chain joins TRBV30 and TRBJ1-1; 7 bases map to TRBD1. The germline V gene encodes CDR1 GTSNPN and CDR2 SVGIG (reference sequence). The CDR3 runs to 13 residues. After removal of 3 bases from V and 3 bases from J, the junction contained 4 bases not matched to a gene. Written as DNA, the CDR3 is TGTGCCTGGAGAACAGGGGAAGACACTGAAGCTTTCTTT. This translates into CAWRTGEDTEAFF.

This clonotype was seen ten or more times. The chain couples TRBV7-9 to TRBJ2-3; D gene ambiguous. CDR1 SEHNR and CDR2 FQNEAQ come from the germline V gene (reference sequence). CDR3 length: 13 residues. Trimming shortened V by 5 bases and J by 6 bases, and 12 bases separated the two germline ends. CDR3 loop: CASSPYPADTQYF. The CDR3, as DNA: TGTGCCAGCAGCCCCTATCCGGCGGATACGCAGTATTTT.

This clonotype was observed a handful of times. V gene TRBV7-2 combines with J gene TRBJ2-7, with D tentatively TRBD1 or TRBD2 (5 bases each). V was clipped by 1 base and J by 2 bases, with 9 bases between them. Germline V gene lookup returns CDR1 SGHTA and CDR2 FQGNSA. The CDR3 totals 14 residues. For the CDR3, the DNA is TGTGCCAGCAGCTTAGAAGGGACGACCTACGAGCAGTACTTC. Translation: CASSLEGTTYEQYF.

The chain couples TRBV4-3 to TRBJ1-6; D remains unclear. The ends were cut back, 1 base at V and 7 bases at J, with 8 bases in the middle. Germline CDR1 is LGHNA and CDR2 is YSLEER. This CDR3 contains 14 residues. The CDR3: CASSQVLTNSPLHF. CDR3 nucleotides: TGCGCCAGCAGCCAAGTCTTGACCAATTCACCCCTCCACTTT.

J is TRBJ2-7 and V is TRBV20-1; 9 bases line up with TRBD2. This CDR3 region has 16 residues. Germline CDR1 DFQATT, CDR2 SNEGSKA (reference sequence). Trimming took 1 base from V and 3 from J; bases not matched to a gene: 10. The CDR3 is CSARGTQAGGNYEQYF. CDR3 in DNA: TGCAGTGCTAGAGGGACTCAAGCGGGAGGAAACTACGAGCAGTACTTC.

In regard to this clonotype: Just one base apart from a much larger clone, this may be a read error. This chain uses TRBV20-1 with TRBJ2-3, with TRBD1 identical over 7 bases. The V gene's germline CDR1 is DFQATT and CDR2 SNEGSKA (reference sequence). The J segment lost 4 bases and the V segment lost 1 base, leaving 8 bases of the junction unmatched. The CDR3 is 15 residues long. The CDR3 nucleotides are TGCAGTGCTAGAGCCGAAGGGGGCAGGGCAGATACGCAGTATTTT. Protein product: CSARAEGGRADTQYF.

At least ten counts were recorded for this clonotype. V gene TRBV11-2 combines with J gene TRBJ1-2; TRBD1 aligns across 10 bases. CDR1 is SGHAT and CDR2 is FQNNGV in the germline V gene. The CDR3 loop spans 15 amino acids. The J segment lost 8 bases and the V segment lost 5 bases, leaving 11 bases of the junction unmatched. CDR3 residues: CASSHRDRGLKGYTF. Here the CDR3 DNA reads TGTGCCAGCAGCCACCGGGACAGGGGATTAAAGGGCTACACCTTC. The complete variable domain, with remaining parts taken from reference TRBV11-2 and TRBJ1-2, reads EAGVAQSPRYKIIEKRQSVAFWCNPISGHATLYWYQQILGQGPKLLIQFQNNGVVDDSQLPKDRFSAERLKGVDSTLKIQPAKLEDSAVYLCASSHRDRGLKGYTFGSGTRLTVV.

The V gene is TRBV7-3, the J gene TRBJ2-1, with D possibly TRBD2 on 5 matching bases. The V end lost 3 bases, the J end lost 4 bases, and 10 bases lay between the germline ends. The length of the CDR3 is 14 residues. Germline-derived CDR1 and CDR2 are SGHTA and FQGTGA. The DNA for the CDR3 is TGTGCCAGCAGCTTGGCCAGCGGATACAATGAGCAGTTCTTC. Protein product: CASSLASGYNEQFF. The full variable domain, completed using reference TRBV7-3 and TRBJ2-1, is GAGVSQTPSNKVTEKGKYVELRCDPISGHTALYWYRQSLGQGPEFLIYFQGTGAADDSGLPNDRFFAVRPEGSVSTLKIQRTERGDSAVYLCASSLASGYNEQFFGPGTRLTVL.

The CDR3 loop is CASSLMARDEQFF. The CDR3 DNA is TGTGCCAGCAGCTTAATGGCTAGGGATGAGCAGTTCTTC. The genes are TRBV7-3 and TRBJ2-1, with no clear D. The CDR3 has 13 residues. Germline-derived CDR1 and CDR2 are SGHTA and FQGTGA. V was cut by 1 base and J by 8 bases, with 9 bases left in between.

This clonotype was counted at least ten times. V and J are TRBV28 and TRBJ2-5, with D perhaps TRBD1 (5 bases). CDR3 size: 14 residues. Germline V CDR1 and CDR2: MDHEN, SYDVKM. The germline V and J ends were trimmed by 4 bases and 5 bases, with 14 bases remaining between them. The CDR3 here is CASSSPGIWETQYF. The CDR3 region has the DNA TGTGCCAGCAGTTCCCCAGGGATTTGGGAGACCCAGTACTTC.